A selection of T cell receptor beta chains follows, all from one sample in a study of CD8 T cells in Susac syndrome. TCRdb fed the immunoSEQ multiplex PCR reads into MiXCR, producing one record per CDR3 protein. The sample has 100,000 to 150,000 distinct CDR3 sequences; approximately 96% are singletons. The source material was CD4+ T cells from PBMCs. The receptors shown here come from a human donor in good health. The CDR3 runs from the conserved cysteine through the conserved F or W. The order of the fields is J gene, D gene, V gene, CDR3 DNA, CDR3 protein. The D gene is left open where the match is weak.

TRBJ2-3 | TRBD2 | TRBV20-1 | TGCAGTGCCCAAGACGGGACTACCACAGATACGCAGTATTTT | CSAQDGTTTDTQYF
TRBJ1-2 | - | TRBV25-1 | TGTGCCAGCAGTGAAGCAGGGGAGTACCGAGGCTACACCTTC | CASSEAGEYRGYTF
TRBJ1-1 | - | TRBV7-2 | TGTGCCAGCAGCTCCACCCGAACTAGAAACACTGAAGCTTTCTTT | CASSSTRTRNTEAFF
TRBJ2-2 | - | TRBV5-1 | TGCGCCAGCAGCTTTGACTTGCGGGTCCCAAACACCGGGGAGCTGTTTTTT | CASSFDLRVPNTGELFF
TRBJ2-3 | - | TRBV7-7 | TGTGCCAGCAGCTTGCTCCCGGGCGGGACAGCAGATACGCAGTATTTT | CASSLLPGGTADTQYF
TRBJ2-1 | - | TRBV5-1 | TGCGCCAGCAGCTTAAGCGCCCTAGTGGACAATGAGCAGTTCTTC | CASSLSALVDNEQFF
TRBJ1-1 | TRBD1 | TRBV19 | TGTGCCAGCATTTTCAGGGGGCGAAACACTGAAGCTTTCTTT | CASIFRGRNTEAFF
TRBJ1-2 | - | TRBV3-1 | TGTGCCAGCAGCCAGACGACCAGTGGGGGCTACACCTTC | CASSQTTSGGYTF
TRBJ2-1 | - | TRBV24-1 | TGTGCCACCGGTACCGACAGACTTGAGCAGTTCTTC | CATGTDRLEQFF
TRBJ2-1 | - | TRBV7-9 | TGTGCCAGCAGCCACAGGAGCTCCTACAATGAGCAGTTCTTC | CASSHRSSYNEQFF